This T cell receptor (beta chain) emerged from a study of blood T cell repertoires in COVID-19. At the level of the study: The study drew acute and convalescent COVID-19 samples from the United States, Italy and Spain. The cDNA or gDNA used as material had been derived from T cells, B-cell-depleted T cells, or PBMCs.

This clone was recorded a few times. The authors' processing: Amplification of reference gene primers was used by the study to estimate nucleated cell counts. Sequencing was performed with immunoSEQ multiplex PCR; in TCRdb, only in-frame clones are kept and a portion is missing. V, J and clone size are those of that table, while D and trimming were read from the DNA. The sample carries roughly 200,000 clones, roughly three quarters recorded once. Trimming took 0 bases from V and 3 from J; bases not matched to a gene: 5. Germline V gives CDR1 KGHSH, CDR2 LQKENI. The CDR3 loop spans 16 amino acids. The J gene is TRBJ2-1, the V gene TRBV18; 7 nucleotides match TRBD2. The source material was peripheral blood. This receptor was taken from a woman of 80 years or more with COVID-19, enrolled during active disease. CDR3 nucleotide sequence: TGTGCCAGCTCACCACCCGGGAGCGGGGTCTACAATGAGCAGTTCTTC. The encoded protein is CASSPPGSGVYNEQFF.